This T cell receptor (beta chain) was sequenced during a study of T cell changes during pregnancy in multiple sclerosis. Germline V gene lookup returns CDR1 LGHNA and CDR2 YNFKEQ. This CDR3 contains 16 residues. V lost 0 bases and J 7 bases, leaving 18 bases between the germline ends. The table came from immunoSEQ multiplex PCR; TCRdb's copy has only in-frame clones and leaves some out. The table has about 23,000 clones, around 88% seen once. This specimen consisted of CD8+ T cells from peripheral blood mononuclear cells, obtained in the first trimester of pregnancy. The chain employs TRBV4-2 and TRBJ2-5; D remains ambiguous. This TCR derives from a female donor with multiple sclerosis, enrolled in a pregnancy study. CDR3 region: CASSQDLASGGGTQYF. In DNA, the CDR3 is TGTGCCAGCAGCCAAGATTTGGCTAGTGGTGGCGGGACCCAGTACTTC.